One and the same sample provided the 30 T cell receptor beta chains below, sequenced in a study of PD-L1 blockade in urothelial cancer. Regarding time point: peripheral blood 6 weeks after treatment start. Libraries were prepared by immunoSEQ multiplex PCR; TCRdb keeps only in-frame clonotypes and omits some of them. Counted here are 100,000 to 150,000 clones, roughly 86% occurring once; the ten biggest clones make up roughly 2.4%. Specimen: PBMCs, collected around atezolizumab (anti-PD-L1) treatment. All receptors come from a man aged 45-65 years with urothelial cancer.

V and J are TRBV4-2 and TRBJ2-1; D unclear. From germline, CDR1 is LGHNA and CDR2 YNFKEQ. CDR3 length: 14 residues. Trimming stripped 0 bases from V and 7 bases from J, with 10 bases between. CDR3 loop: CASSQDEEWNEQFF. In DNA form, the CDR3 reads TGTGCCAGCAGCCAAGACGAGGAGTGGAATGAGCAGTTCTTC.

This chain connects TRBV11-1 to TRBJ2-2; D remains ambiguous. V lost 6 bases to trimming and J lost 2 bases, with 13 bases between them. Germline lookup yields CDR1 SGHAT and CDR2 FQDESV (reference sequence). The CDR3 loop spans 15 amino acids. CDR3 loop: CASSPTRHNTGELFF. The DNA of the CDR3 is TGTGCCAGCAGTCCCACCAGACACAACACCGGGGAGCTGTTTTTT. The whole variable domain, remainder taken from reference TRBV11-1 and TRBJ2-2, is EAEVAQSPRYKITEKSQAVAFWCDPISGHATLYWYRQILGQGPELLVQFQDESVVDDSQLPKDRFSAERLKGVDSTLKIQPAELGDSAMYLCASSPTRHNTGELFFGEGSRLTVL.

The chain couples TRBV2 to TRBJ2-1; the D is unclear. Germline loops: CDR1 SNHLY, CDR2 FYNNEI. The CDR3 consists of 16 residues. The V and J ends lost 11 bases and 2 bases respectively, with 22 bases between them. The CDR3 loop reads CAAAAERRMAYNEQFF. The CDR3 region has the DNA TGTGCCGCTGCGGCGGAACGGAGAATGGCCTACAATGAGCAGTTCTTC.

The chain combines TRBV2 with TRBJ2-7, with D unclear. The germline CDR1 and CDR2 sequences are SNHLY and FYNNEI. Deletions cut 10 bases from V and 3 bases from J, with 13 bases between. This CDR3 spans 12 amino acids. The CDR3 loop is CATRSMNYEQYF. In DNA form, the CDR3 reads TGTGCCACGCGGAGTATGAACTACGAGCAGTACTTC.

The J gene is TRBJ2-5, the V gene TRBV5-1; tentative D call: TRBD1 (5 bases). V was cut by 0 bases and J by 2 bases, with 5 bases left in between. Germline V gene lookup returns CDR1 SGHRS and CDR2 YFSETQ. The CDR3 covers 13 residues. CDR3 coding DNA: TGCGCCAGCAGCTTGGGACAGCAAGAGACCCAGTACTTC. Its translation is CASSLGQQETQYF. Using reference TRBV5-1 and TRBJ2-5 for the parts outside the CDR3, the full variable domain is KAGVTQTPRYLIKTRGQQVTLSCSPISGHRSVSWYQQTPGQGLQFLFEYFSETQRNKGNFPGRFSGRQFSNSRSEMNVSTLELGDSALYLCASSLGQQETQYFGPGTRLLVL.

This chain joins TRBV5-1 and TRBJ2-2, with 8 bases identical to TRBD2. The germline CDR1 and CDR2 sequences are SGHRS and YFSETQ. The CDR3 extends over 14 amino acids. V shed 3 bases, J shed 6 bases, and the junction held 4 bases outside the gene matches. The CDR3 coding sequence is TGCGCCAGCAGCTCCGGGGGGGTATCCGGGGAGCTGTTTTTT. Translated, it gives CASSSGGVSGELFF. The full variable domain, completed using reference TRBV5-1 and TRBJ2-2, is KAGVTQTPRYLIKTRGQQVTLSCSPISGHRSVSWYQQTPGQGLQFLFEYFSETQRNKGNFPGRFSGRQFSNSRSEMNVSTLELGDSALYLCASSSGGVSGELFFGEGSRLTVL.

V and J are TRBV6-1 and TRBJ2-1, with 8 bases matching TRBD2. V trimming: 6 bases; J trimming: 6 bases; junction bases outside the gene matches: 4. Germline values: CDR1 MNHNS, CDR2 SASEGT. CDR3 length equals 13 residues. CDR3 sequence (DNA): TGTGCCAGCAGAGCGGGAGCTTCCAATGAGCAGTTCTTC. The encoded protein is CASRAGASNEQFF.

This clone was seen more than once but under ten times. The chain recombines TRBV10-2 with TRBJ2-1, with 9 nucleotides matching TRBD2. With 6 bases clipped from V and 7 bases from J, the junction kept 4 bases outside the gene matches. The CDR3 runs to 13 residues. Germline-derived CDR1 and CDR2 are WSHSY and SAAADI. CDR3 sequence: CASRLAGPNEQFF. The CDR3 DNA reads TGCGCCAGCAGGCTAGCGGGGCCGAATGAGCAGTTCTTC.

The genes are TRBV2 and TRBJ1-5; 9 bases match TRBD1. V dropped 8 bases and J dropped 3; count of bases not matched to a gene: 8. There are 15 residues in the CDR3. Germline V gene data show CDR1 as SNHLY and CDR2 as FYNNEI. CDR3 sequence reads: CASRDRAFPNQPQHF. CDR3 nucleotide sequence: TGTGCCAGCCGGGACAGGGCCTTCCCCAATCAGCCCCAGCATTTT.

This clone occurred a few times. The chain combines TRBV19 with TRBJ1-5, with D possibly TRBD1 on 6 matching bases. Per the germline V gene, CDR1 is LNHDA and CDR2 is SQIVND (reference sequence). This CDR3 is 15 amino acids long. The V end lost 3 bases, the J end lost 4 bases, and 13 bases lay between the germline ends. The CDR3 here is CASSITAGANQPQHF. For the CDR3, the DNA is TGTGCCAGTAGTATTACGGCAGGGGCTAATCAGCCCCAGCATTTT.

The chain couples TRBV5-1 to TRBJ2-1, with D unclear. The CDR3 is 12 amino acids. Per the germline V gene, CDR1 is SGHRS and CDR2 is YFSETQ. V was shortened by 3 bases and J by 4 bases, with 5 bases between the two germline ends. CDR3 sequence reads: CASSSLYNEQFF. The CDR3 DNA is TGCGCCAGCAGCTCGCTATACAATGAGCAGTTCTTC.

J is TRBJ1-4 and V is TRBV4-1; D call uncertain. Trimming cost V 5 bases and J 0 bases, with 19 bases left between them. This CDR3 has 18 amino acids. Germline V gene lookup returns CDR1 MGHRA and CDR2 YSYEKL. CDR3: CASSIRLLGLPTNEKLFF. CDR3 bases: TGCGCCAGCAGCATACGCCTCCTAGGACTACCAACTAATGAAAAACTGTTTTTT.

This chain joins TRBV7-2 and TRBJ2-4; tentatively, D is TRBD2 (5 bases). Germline V gives CDR1 SGHTA, CDR2 FQGNSA. This CDR3 has 15 amino acids. V lost 1 base, J lost 9 bases, and 16 bases lay in between. The CDR3 coding sequence is TGTGCCAGCAGCTTAGGTGGGATTCAGAGCGGCATTCAGTACTTC. It specifies CASSLGGIQSGIQYF.

The V call is TRBV19, the J call TRBJ1-1; 7 nucleotides match TRBD1. The CDR3 runs 14 residues. Looked up from germline, CDR1 is LNHDA and CDR2 is SQIVND (reference sequence). V trimming: 6 bases; J trimming: 4 bases; junction bases outside the gene matches: 8. CDR3 DNA sequence: TGTGCCAGTAGGGACCAGGGGGTGAGCACTGAAGCTTTCTTT. Translating it yields CASRDQGVSTEAFF.

This clone has only a few counts. V gene TRBV5-1 combines with J gene TRBJ1-1; tentatively, D is TRBD1 (6 bases). The CDR3 has 15 amino acids. Per germline, CDR1 SGHRS and CDR2 YFSETQ. V gave up 3 bases and J gave up 1 base, with 13 bases separating them. CDR3 bases: TGCGCCAGCAGCTCGGGGGGCAGGGCGAACACTGAAGCTTTCTTT. The encoded protein is CASSSGGRANTEAFF.

The chain combines TRBV6-5 with TRBJ1-2; a possible D gene is TRBD1 (5 bases). V dropped 4 bases and J dropped 6 bases, with 12 bases sitting between them. The V gene's germline CDR1 is MNHEY and CDR2 SVGAGI. The CDR3 is made up of 13 amino acids. CDR3 sequence: CASSFDSRHGYTF. The CDR3 DNA sequence: TGTGCCAGCAGTTTCGACAGCCGCCATGGCTACACCTTC.

The rearrangement uses TRBV11-2 and TRBJ2-1, with 9 bases lining up with TRBD2. This CDR3 has 16 amino acids. Germline V gene data show CDR1 as SGHAT and CDR2 as FQNNGV. The V gene end was trimmed by 3 bases and the J gene end by 5 bases; junction bases not matched to a gene: 8. In DNA, the CDR3 is TGTGCCAGCAGCTTCTCTAGCGGGATGAAGAACAATGAGCAGTTCTTC. Protein product: CASSFSSGMKNNEQFF.

The gene calls are TRBV7-3 and TRBJ2-2, with 12 bases matching TRBD2. CDR3 size: 15 residues. V shed 5 bases, J shed 5 bases, and the junction held 3 bases outside the gene matches. The germline CDR1 and CDR2 sequences are SGHTA and FQGTGA. In DNA, the CDR3 is TGTGCCAGCAGCATCGGACTAGCGGGAACCGGGGAGCTGTTTTTT. This sequence encodes CASSIGLAGTGELFF.

This sequence joins TRBV7-2 and TRBJ2-3; 8 nucleotides line up with TRBD2. From germline, CDR1 is SGHTA and CDR2 FQGNSA. Losses at the gene ends were 5 bases for V and 5 bases for J; bases not matched to a gene: 9. This CDR3 region has 15 residues. CDR3 protein: CASSPGLVMGDTQYF. For the CDR3, the DNA is TGTGCCAGCAGCCCGGGACTAGTGATGGGAGATACGCAGTATTTT.

This clone was seen a handful of times. The chain employs TRBV18 and TRBJ2-3; D is ambiguous. The CDR3 has 11 residues. V was trimmed by 8 bases and J by 6 bases, leaving 9 bases between them. Germline values: CDR1 KGHSH, CDR2 LQKENI. In DNA form, the CDR3 reads TGTGCCAGCACCCCCGGGGATACGCAGTATTTT. It encodes CASTPGDTQYF.

The rearrangement links TRBV5-1 to TRBJ1-5, with D perhaps matching TRBD1 (5 bases). With 0 bases removed from V and 0 bases from J, the gap between germline ends came to 16 bases. CDR1 is SGHRS, CDR2 YFSETQ, per germline. This CDR3 contains 18 residues. CDR3 region: CASSLVPGGGNSNQPQHF. The CDR3 nucleotides are TGCGCCAGCAGCTTGGTTCCGGGTGGGGGGAATAGCAATCAGCCCCAGCATTTT.

V gene TRBV28 combines with J gene TRBJ2-1, with 10 bases lining up with TRBD1. The length of the CDR3 is 16 residues. CDR1 is MDHEN, CDR2 SYDVKM, per germline. Trimming at V came to 5 bases and at J to 6 bases, leaving 10 bases not matched to a gene. In DNA form, the CDR3 reads TGTGCCAGCAGTAGGGGGGGGACAGGGGTTAGCAATGAGCAGTTCTTC. It specifies CASSRGGTGVSNEQFF.

The chain carries TRBV19 and TRBJ1-5, with D perhaps matching TRBD1 (5 bases). The CDR3 is made up of 13 amino acids. Trimming pared 3 bases from V and 7 bases from J, leaving 10 bases between. The germline gives CDR1 LNHDA, CDR2 SQIVND (reference sequence). The CDR3: CASSMGGSQPQHF. Here the CDR3 DNA reads TGTGCCAGTAGTATGGGGGGGAGCCAGCCCCAGCATTTT.

Here the CDR3 DNA reads TGTGCCAGCGAGCTAGCGGGTAGCACCGGGGAGCTGTTTTTT. Protein sequence: CASELAGSTGELFF. J is TRBJ2-2 and V is TRBV28; 8 bases fit TRBD2. J gave up 4 bases and V 8 bases, and 6 bases lay outside the gene matches. The CDR3 covers 14 residues. CDR1 is MDHEN and CDR2 is SYDVKM in the germline V gene.

This chain uses TRBV19 with TRBJ1-5, with D unresolved. The CDR3 is 12 amino acids. Germline V gives CDR1 LNHDA, CDR2 SQIVND (reference sequence). V lost 7 bases and J 10 bases, leaving 14 bases between the germline ends. CDR3 nucleotide sequence: TGTGCCAGTATGCGGGTTGGGGAACCCCAGCATTTT. Amino acids: CASMRVGEPQHF.

This clone has just a few counts. The chain uses TRBV5-8 and TRBJ2-7; 9 nucleotides match TRBD1. CDR1 and CDR2 (germline): SGHTS, YDEGEE. V was pared by 0 bases and J by 2 bases, with 12 bases of the junction left unmatched. CDR3 length equals 18 residues. The CDR3: CASSLVSFLGDRAYEQYF. The CDR3 bases are TGTGCCAGCAGCTTGGTATCCTTTCTGGGGGACAGGGCCTACGAGCAGTACTTC.

This clone was counted only a few times. This chain connects TRBV7-3 to TRBJ2-1; 12 nucleotides line up with TRBD2. The CDR3 runs to 14 residues. The V segment lost 5 bases and the J segment 10 bases; nucleotides outside the gene matches: 6. Looked up from germline, CDR1 is SGHTA and CDR2 is FQGTGA. The CDR3: CASSGLAGRGEQFF. The CDR3 bases are TGTGCCAGCAGCGGACTAGCGGGGCGGGGGGAGCAGTTCTTC.

The V call is TRBV7-9, the J call TRBJ2-5; 8 bases map to TRBD2. CDR3 size: 15 residues. The V segment lost 2 bases and the J segment 4 bases; nucleotides outside the gene matches: 6. The V gene's germline CDR1 is SEHNR and CDR2 FQNEAQ (reference sequence). The CDR3: CASSLSGGPLETQYF. Written as DNA, the CDR3 is TGTGCCAGCAGCTTAAGCGGGGGCCCCCTAGAGACCCAGTACTTC.

This clone appeared once. The gene calls are TRBV7-9 and TRBJ2-5, with TRBD2 as a possible D gene (6 bases). V was shortened by 5 bases and J by 2 bases, with 12 bases between the two germline ends. CDR1 and CDR2 (germline): SEHNR, FQNEAQ (reference sequence). This CDR3 has 14 residues. CDR3 amino acids: CASSPRTIQETQYF. Written as DNA, the CDR3 is TGTGCCAGCAGCCCCCGGACTATTCAAGAGACCCAGTACTTC. Variable domain in full (rest from reference TRBV7-9 and TRBJ2-5): DTGVSQNPRHKITKRGQNVTFRCDPISEHNRLYWYRQTLGQGPEFLTYFQNEAQLEKSRLLSDRFSAERPKGSFSTLEIQRTEQGDSAMYLCASSPRTIQETQYFGPGTRLLVL.

V and J are TRBV28 and TRBJ1-6; TRBD1 agrees at 7 bases. The V gene end was trimmed by 7 bases and the J gene end by 5 bases; junction bases not matched to a gene: 8. CDR1 is MDHEN, CDR2 SYDVKM, per germline. CDR3 length: 15 amino acids. The CDR3 coding sequence is TGTGCCAGCACCACACAGGGGAGAAATAATTCACCCCTCCACTTT. Translated, it gives CASTTQGRNNSPLHF. The full variable domain, its missing parts supplied by reference TRBV28 and TRBJ1-6, is DVKVTQSSRYLVKRTGEKVFLECVQDMDHENMFWYRQDPGLGLRLIYFSYDVKMKEKGDIPEGYSVSREKKERFSLILESASTNQTSMYLCASTTQGRNNSPLHFGNGTRLTVT.